This TCR beta chain was sequenced for a study of T cell repertoires in cytomegalovirus infection. This clonotype was observed a handful of times. CDR3 length equals 16 residues. Germline trimming cut 1 base from V and 6 bases from J; bases unmatched to any gene: 7. Germline lookup yields CDR1 LGHNA and CDR2 YNFKEQ. TCRdb independently ran MiXCR on the reads; one entry per CDR3 protein. The sample holds just under 300,000 distinct CDR3 sequences, about a tenth seen once. This TCR was sampled from a human donor in good health (CMV status not recorded). Some clones in this sample may be carry-over from other donors' samples. The gene calls are TRBV4-2 and TRBJ2-7; 12 bases map to TRBD2. Input material: PBMCs. The chain's CDR3 is CASSQAPSGGAGEQYF. CDR3 in DNA: TGTGCCAGCAGCCAAGCTCCTAGCGGGGGGGCCGGCGAGCAGTACTTC.